This T cell receptor beta chain emerged from a study of shared clonotypes between healthy human individuals. Germline CDR1 reads SEHNR; CDR2 reads FQNEAQ (reference sequence). This CDR3 spans 15 amino acids. The trim removed 1 base at V and 10 bases at J, leaving 10 bases unmatched. Using immunoSEQ multiplex PCR, the repertoire was profiled, and TCRdb retains in-frame clones only, with some absent. The sample yields 550,000 to 750,000 clones, roughly nine tenths seen once. CD45RO-negative CD8 cells positively selected for CCR7 made up the naive population, which excluded terminally differentiated effector memory CD45RA+ cells.

This sequence joins TRBV7-9 and TRBJ2-1, with 7 nucleotides matching TRBD2. This clonotype was sampled from a man between 25 and 39 years old in good health. Sequenced: naive CD8+ T cells sorted from blood. The CDR3 region has the DNA TGTGCCAGCAGCTTAGGGACTAGTTTTGTTGGGGAGCAGTTCTTC. Its protein product is CASSLGTSFVGEQFF. The complete variable domain, with remaining parts taken from reference TRBV7-9 and TRBJ2-1, reads DTGVSQNPRHKITKRGQNVTFRCDPISEHNRLYWYRQTLGQGPEFLTYFQNEAQLEKSRLLSDRFSAERPKGSFSTLEIQRTEQGDSAMYLCASSLGTSFVGEQFFGPGTRLTVL.